These 25 T cell receptor beta chains share one sample of origin, sequenced in a study of T cell repertoires in cytomegalovirus infection (dated 2019 in TCRdb). Sequenced on an Illumina HiSeq 1500. The raw public reads went through TCRdb reprocessing: fastp at Q25, MiXCR clone calling, in-frame beta chains kept. Each CDR3 protein appears once, grouped with its most common genes and DNA. The table for this sample lists more than 400,000 distinct CDR3 sequences; 26% of them were counted only once. The ten most abundant clones make up roughly an eighth of the sample. The sample taken for sequencing was PBMCs. These receptors were taken from a human donor in good health (CMV status not recorded). Some clones in this sample may be carry-over from other donors' samples.

The chain joins TRBV20-1 to TRBJ2-1; D not resolved. With 6 bases removed from V and 3 bases from J, the gap between germline ends came to 9 bases. CDR1 is DFQATT, CDR2 SNEGSKA, per germline (reference sequence). This CDR3 is 12 amino acids long. For the CDR3, the DNA is TGCAGTGCCCTTGTGGACTACAATGAGCAGTTCTTC. Its protein product is CSALVDYNEQFF.

This rearrangement joins TRBV9 to TRBJ2-1, with D perhaps TRBD2 (5 bases). The CDR3 sequence is 12 residues long. V was shortened by 3 bases and J by 8 bases, with 9 bases between the two germline ends. Germline V gene sequence: CDR1 SGDLS, CDR2 YYNGEE. The CDR3 bases are TGTGCCAGCAGCGGCATTAGCGATGAGCAGTTCTTC. Translation gives CASSGISDEQFF.

This clonotype was recorded many times. The chain combines TRBV7-6 with TRBJ1-3, with D possibly being TRBD1 (6 bases). The V gene lost 2 bases and the J gene lost 4 bases, with 9 bases spanning the gap. CDR1 SGHVS and CDR2 FNYEAQ come from the germline V gene. The CDR3 extends over 14 amino acids. CDR3 amino acids: CASSLPDSGNTIYF. The CDR3 nucleotides read TGTGCCAGCAGCTTACCGGACAGCGGAAACACCATATATTTT.

This clonotype was seen a handful of times. The gene calls are TRBV6-5 and TRBJ2-3, with TRBD2 identical over 13 bases. Germline assignment: CDR1 MNHEY and CDR2 SVGAGI. Unmatched junction bases numbered 4, after V lost 0 bases and J lost 4 bases. The CDR3 sequence is 17 residues long. The CDR3 bases are TGTGCCAGCAGTTACTCTTTCGGACTAGCGGGAGCAGATACGCAGTATTTT. Residues: CASSYSFGLAGADTQYF.

The chain has TRBV20-1 and TRBJ2-7; TRBD2 is a possible D gene (6 bases). CDR3 length: 16 residues. Germline V gene lookup returns CDR1 DFQATT and CDR2 SNEGSKA (reference sequence). With 1 base removed from V and 0 bases from J, the gap between germline ends came to 16 bases. CDR3 sequence reads: CSARVVRGRDSYEQYF. CDR3 in DNA: TGCAGTGCTAGAGTCGTTCGAGGGCGGGACTCCTACGAGCAGTACTTC.

The rearrangement uses TRBV7-9 and TRBJ2-1, with 8 nucleotides matching TRBD1. Germline CDR1 and CDR2: SEHNR and FQNEAQ (reference sequence). The V segment lost 5 bases and the J segment 8 bases; nucleotides outside the gene matches: 5. The CDR3 runs 13 residues. CDR3 amino acids: CASSPRQGYEQFF. In DNA form, the CDR3 reads TGTGCCAGCAGCCCCCGACAGGGGTATGAGCAGTTCTTC.

The chain joins TRBV20-1 to TRBJ2-2, with D unresolved. Germline CDR1 and CDR2: DFQATT and SNEGSKA (reference sequence). V lost 3 bases to trimming and J lost 4 bases, with 18 bases between them. The CDR3 totals 16 residues. The CDR3 coding sequence is TGCAGTGCTAGGCCCGGCACAGCCGCTGGCACCGGGGAGCTGTTTTTT. Translation gives CSARPGTAAGTGELFF.

V is TRBV7-2 and J is TRBJ1-5, with a possible D match to TRBD1 (5 bases). The CDR3 spans 17 residues. Germline V gives CDR1 SGHTA, CDR2 FQGNSA. V was trimmed by 2 bases and J by 1 base, leaving 15 bases between them. The DNA for the CDR3 is TGTGCCAGCAGCTTAATATTAACCAGGGTGAGCAATCAGCCCCAGCATTTT. Amino acids: CASSLILTRVSNQPQHF.

This clonotype was observed many times. The chain links TRBV7-2 to TRBJ2-1; possibly TRBD2 for D (6 bases). V gave up 0 bases and J gave up 0 bases, with 9 bases separating them. The germline gives CDR1 SGHTA, CDR2 FQGNSA. The CDR3 is made up of 16 amino acids. The CDR3 nucleotides read TGTGCCAGCAGCTTAGCAGGCGGGACCTCCTACAATGAGCAGTTCTTC. Translated: CASSLAGGTSYNEQFF.

V usage is TRBV27 and J usage is TRBJ1-5; tentative D call: TRBD1 (5 bases). Germline V gene data show CDR1 as MNHEY and CDR2 as SMNVEV (reference sequence). The CDR3 runs to 16 residues. V lost 5 bases and J lost 1, with 15 bases in between. In DNA, the CDR3 is TGTGCCAGCAGTCCCCCCGGGGCGATGAGCAATCAGCCCCAGCATTTT. Protein product: CASSPPGAMSNQPQHF.

The chain carries TRBV27 and TRBJ2-1; tentatively, D is TRBD1 or TRBD2 (5 bases each). Trimming stripped 4 bases from V and 9 bases from J, with 28 bases between. The CDR3 contains 18 residues. Germline V CDR1 and CDR2: MNHEY, SMNVEV (reference sequence). In DNA, the CDR3 is TGTGCCAGCAGTTATAACGGGGTTACGGGACCACGTCTCAGTGAGCAGTTCTTC. This translates into CASSYNGVTGPRLSEQFF.

The chain carries TRBV2 and TRBJ2-3, with D possibly TRBD2 on 7 matching bases. Germline CDR1 reads SNHLY; CDR2 reads FYNNEI. V was shortened by 3 bases and J by 4 bases, with 14 bases between the two germline ends. The CDR3 contains 15 residues. The CDR3 protein is CASSDLGGRSDTQYF. The CDR3 DNA reads as TGTGCCAGCAGTGATTTGGGGGGGCGATCAGATACGCAGTATTTT.

The chain links TRBV7-2 to TRBJ1-1; maybe TRBD1 (6 bases). Trimming shortened V by 5 bases and J by 7 bases, and 20 bases separated the two germline ends. The CDR3 extends over 15 amino acids. Germline CDR1 SGHTA, CDR2 FQGNSA. CDR3 nucleotides: TGTGCCAGCAGCCCACGTCGGACGGGGGCCGGTGAAGCTTTCTTT. Amino acid sequence: CASSPRRTGAGEAFF. The full variable domain, with the rest looked up from reference TRBV7-2 and TRBJ1-1, is GAGVSQSPSNKVTEKGKDVELRCDPISGHTALYWYRQSLGQGLEFLIYFQGNSAPDKSGLPSDRFSAERTGGSVSTLTIQRTQQEDSAVYLCASSPRRTGAGEAFFGQGTRLTVV.

This clonotype was seen a handful of times. The chain links TRBV7-9 to TRBJ2-7, with 10 bases that match TRBD1. The junction had 6 bases not matched to a gene; V was cut back by 8 bases and J by 5 bases. From germline, CDR1 is SEHNR and CDR2 FQNEAQ (reference sequence). The CDR3 covers 13 residues. This CDR3 is CASGRQGADEQYF. The CDR3 DNA sequence: TGTGCCAGCGGCAGACAGGGGGCCGACGAGCAGTACTTC.

This clonotype turned up a few times. The rearrangement links TRBV12-3 or TRBV12-4 to TRBJ1-6; D is undetermined. The CDR3 length is 12 residues. V shed 8 bases and J shed 5 bases, with 7 bases lying between them. CDR3 loop: CASAGNNSPLHF. The CDR3 nucleotides read TGTGCCAGCGCGGGGAATAATTCACCCCTCCACTTT.

This clonotype has more than one count but fewer than ten. The genes are TRBV12-3 or TRBV12-4 and TRBJ1-4, with D possibly TRBD1 on 5 matching bases. The CDR3 runs to 14 residues. V shed 10 bases and J shed 8 bases, with 20 bases lying between them. Here the CDR3 DNA reads TGTGCCACGAGAACGACGGGGACGGGGGAAAAACTGTTTTTT. Translation: CATRTTGTGEKLFF.

This sequence joins TRBV6-5 and TRBJ2-3, with 10 bases fitting TRBD2. Germline V gene data show CDR1 as MNHEY and CDR2 as SVGAGI. The trim removed 2 bases at V and 5 bases at J, leaving 13 bases unmatched. The length of the CDR3 is 18 residues. The CDR3 DNA reads as TGTGCCAGCAGTTACACCCGATTTCCTAGCGGGAGTGGAGATACGCAGTATTTT. Translated, it gives CASSYTRFPSGSGDTQYF.

This clonotype was seen a few times. CDR3 nucleotide sequence: TGTGCCAGCAGCCAAGGGCCGGTGGAGGGTTCACCCCTCCACTTT. This sequence encodes CASSQGPVEGSPLHF. This chain connects TRBV4-2 to TRBJ1-6; D not resolved. This CDR3 spans 15 amino acids. V dropped 1 base and J dropped 9 bases, with 13 bases sitting between them. The germline gives CDR1 LGHNA, CDR2 YNFKEQ.

This sequence joins TRBV5-6 and TRBJ1-1; no clear D gene. The ends were cut back, 5 bases at V and 7 bases at J, with 18 bases in the middle. The germline V gene encodes CDR1 SGHDT and CDR2 YYEEEE. CDR3 length: 14 amino acids. CDR3 protein: CASSTWEGRLEAFF. CDR3 in DNA: TGTGCCAGCAGTACTTGGGAGGGAAGGCTTGAAGCTTTCTTT.

The CDR3 DNA reads as TGCAGTGCTAGCCGGGACAGCAGCTATGGCTACACCTTC. Translated, it gives CSASRDSSYGYTF. The chain recombines TRBV20-1 with TRBJ1-2; 7 positions match TRBD1. The CDR3 is 13 amino acids. Germline loops: CDR1 DFQATT, CDR2 SNEGSKA (reference sequence). Unmatched junction bases numbered 5, after V lost 3 bases and J lost 4 bases.

In the case of this clonotype: The conserved closing phenylalanine or tryptophan is absent in this CDR3, likely reflecting a read error. The chain is built from TRBV7-9 and TRBJ2-1, with 11 bases aligning to TRBD2. With 5 bases clipped from V and 9 bases from J, the junction kept 3 bases outside the gene matches. The CDR3 is 13 residues long. CDR1 is SEHNR and CDR2 is FQNEAQ in the germline V gene (reference sequence). The CDR3, as DNA: TGTGCCAGCAGCAGACTAGCGGGACGTGAGCAGTTCGTC. Protein: CASSRLAGREQFV.

Only a few counts were recorded for this clonotype. CDR3 region: CASSLDGAPTGSTDTQYF. The DNA for the CDR3 is TGTGCCAGCAGCTTAGACGGAGCCCCGACAGGGAGCACAGATACGCAGTATTTT. V and J are TRBV11-2 and TRBJ2-3; 7 positions match TRBD1. V was pared by 0 bases and J by 0 bases, with 9 bases of the junction left unmatched. The CDR3 is 18 amino acids. CDR1 and CDR2 from the germline V gene are SGHAT and FQNNGV.

Written as DNA, the CDR3 is TGTGCCAGCAGCCCGTCGGACAGCTACGAGCAGTACGTC. Translation: CASSPSDSYEQYV. The rearrangement uses TRBV7-8 and TRBJ2-7; TRBD1 is a possible D gene (6 bases). This CDR3 comprises 13 residues. Germline V gene data show CDR1 as SGHVS and CDR2 as FQNEAQ. V dropped 5 bases and J dropped 3 bases, with 11 bases sitting between them.

This clonotype came up a few times. The V gene is TRBV28, the J gene TRBJ2-7, with 7 bases that match TRBD2. The trim removed 5 bases at V and 2 bases at J, leaving 12 bases unmatched. CDR1 and CDR2 from the germline V gene are MDHEN and SYDVKM. The CDR3 is 16 residues long. The CDR3 loop is CASSLLGPGTTYEQYF. Written as DNA, the CDR3 is TGTGCCAGCAGTCTCCTAGGTCCCGGGACTACCTACGAGCAGTACTTC.

This clonotype occurred a few times. V is TRBV4-3 and J is TRBJ2-2, with 11 bases aligning to TRBD1. Germline CDR1 is LGHNA and CDR2 is YSLEER. The CDR3 extends over 18 amino acids. V lost 4 bases, J lost 2 bases, and 9 bases stayed unmatched. CDR3: CASSRSYGQGANTGELFF. The CDR3 DNA reads TGCGCCAGCAGCCGATCCTACGGACAGGGGGCAAACACCGGGGAGCTGTTTTTT.